The clone carrying this T cell receptor (beta chain) was counted many times. TCRdb processed the RT-PCR reads anew with MiXCR; each CDR3 protein has one entry. In the table there are about 680,000 distinct CDR3 sequences, 11% to 15% of which are singletons. The germline V gene encodes CDR1 SGHTA and CDR2 FQGNSA. The ends were cut back, 5 bases at V and 2 bases at J, with 16 bases in the middle. The CDR3 covers 15 residues. The J gene is TRBJ2-7, the V gene TRBV7-2; a weak D match, TRBD2 (6 bases). Source material: memory CD4+ T cells from blood. The TCR was taken from a female donor in good health, serving as a healthy control. The CDR3 bases are TGTGCCAGCAGCCGTAACCGGGACTTACCCTACGAGCAGTACTTC. It encodes CASSRNRDLPYEQYF.